This T cell receptor beta chain is from a study of glioma-infiltrating T cells after dendritic cell vaccination (dated by TCRdb to the mid-2010s). Broadly, across the study: The cohort included some 15 glioblastoma patients drawn from Phase I and II dendritic cell vaccination trials, of whom 9 were newly diagnosed and 6 had recurrent disease. Survival after dendritic cell vaccination was correlated with TCR sequencing metrics, including TIL content and tumor-blood repertoire overlap. Between the early 2000s and the early 2010s, patients were given autologous tumor lysate-pulsed dendritic cell vaccination. The vaccine was prepared from monocyte-derived dendritic cells that were cultured for roughly 7 days with IL-4 and GM-CSF and then pulsed overnight with autologous tumor lysate. Each patient got three intradermal injections of the dendritic cell vaccine, spaced at biweekly intervals, in the arm below the axilla. In glioblastoma patients vaccinated with dendritic cells, deep sequencing of TCR beta CDR3 regions served to measure tumor-infiltrating lymphocyte content and to compare repertoires between tumor and blood.

Explained via the paper, the time point label denotes: after dendritic cell vaccination, including at tumor progression/relapse. Patients were selected for having adequate residual fresh-frozen tumor tissue and more than two years of available survival data. None of the glioblastoma patients carried an isocitrate dehydrogenase mutation, although molecular status otherwise varied. PBMC were collected before vaccination, two weeks after the third vaccination, and at tumor progression if tumor progression occurred. Genomic DNA was extracted with the Qiagen DNeasy Blood extraction Kit. About this clone: Its antigen remains unidentified. No qualities accompany the bases; no much larger clone lies one base away.

TCRB CDR3 regions were amplified from roughly 1.8 ug genomic DNA, or all available DNA if less, using the immunoSEQ assay. The multiplex PCR employed 60 forward primers targeting TCR V beta segments and 13 reverse primers targeting J beta segments. To estimate the number of reads per starting template, synthetic control templates were added to each sample at limiting dilution. Reads of 87 bp were generated by sequencing on the Illumina HiSeq System. In the original analysis: To remove PCR and sequencing errors, closely related sequences were merged with a nearest neighbor algorithm. TCR overlap was defined as the percentage of unique tumor TCR beta sequences that were also present in the same patient's peripheral blood. Not all clones reach the TCRdb copy of this immuneACCESS table, which keeps in-frame sequences only. Checked studies attribute under half of the gap to unresolved V genes and leave the rest unexplained. V, J and clone size reflect that table, while D and trimming were determined from the DNA. The sample table records some 91,000 clones; approximately 75% of these occur just once. Together, the top ten hold 2% to 2.5% of the sample.

The CDR3 starts with the cysteine, ends with the phenylalanine, and has 15 residues. The retained sequence is limited to the CDR3, 45 bases, with the frame set at the first base. V is pruned by 4 bases and J by 5 bases, leaving 9 bases of the junction without a gene match. As encoded in the germline V gene, CDR1 is MGHDK while CDR2 is SYGVNS. Here is what the overall study found, with its caveats: After dendritic cell vaccination, a higher estimated pretreatment TIL content predicted longer time to progression and overall survival. The cohort was small and heterogeneous, with few patients having full blood and tumor sets and even fewer initial-recurrent tumor pairs. The three-group TCR overlap response model was described as speculative and requiring prospective validation. No direct relationship between TCR clonality and survival was found, suggesting a diverse polyclonal response may matter.

This material consisted of blood, taken after dendritic cell vaccination. This sequence was found in a human donor with glioblastoma. The V and J segments used are TRBV25-1 and TRBJ1-1; TRBD1 matches 8 bases in the middle. The nucleotide sequence is TGTGCCAGCAGTGGGGTCAGGGGGCTTTCAACTGAAGCTTTCTTT. The translation is CASSGVRGLSTEAFF.